What follows are 32 T cell receptor beta chains derived from one specimen sequenced in a study of T cell changes during pregnancy in multiple sclerosis. Some clones are missing from TCRdb's copy, which holds only in-frame ones; the method was immunoSEQ multiplex PCR. The data hold about 56,000 clones, with just over 90% observed a single time. The specimen was peripheral blood, collected in the first trimester of pregnancy. The receptors derive from a female donor in good health, enrolled as a control in a pregnancy study.

This clone has a single count. V gene TRBV5-4 combines with J gene TRBJ1-1, with D possibly matching TRBD1 (6 bases). Trimming removed 4 bases from V and 1 base from J, with 11 bases in between. The CDR3 runs to 14 residues. Germline CDR1 SGHNT, CDR2 YYREEE (reference sequence). CDR3 coding DNA: TGTGCCAGCAGCCCTGGGACAAAGAACACTGAAGCTTTCTTT. This encodes CASSPGTKNTEAFF.

The chain couples TRBV7-9 to TRBJ1-2; D gene unclear. Trimming removed 6 bases from V and 3 bases from J, with 11 bases in between. The CDR3 totals 13 residues. Germline V CDR1 and CDR2: SEHNR, FQNEAQ (reference sequence). The CDR3: CASRSRADYGYTF. In nucleotides, the CDR3 is TGTGCCAGCAGATCGAGGGCCGACTATGGCTACACCTTC.

The genes are TRBV7-2 and TRBJ2-1, with D maybe TRBD2 (6 bases). CDR3 length equals 15 residues. Germline CDR1 reads SGHTA; CDR2 reads FQGNSA. V was clipped by 7 bases and J by 3 bases, with 16 bases between them. The CDR3 nucleotides read TGTGCCAGCACTCCTACTAGCACCCTCTACAATGAGCAGTTCTTC. Protein: CASTPTSTLYNEQFF.

This chain links TRBV5-1 with TRBJ2-3; 8 bases are a match to TRBD1. CDR3 length: 15 amino acids. Germline V gene sequence: CDR1 SGHRS, CDR2 YFSETQ. With V trimmed by 0 bases and J by 2 bases, 2 bases remained unmatched. The DNA of the CDR3 is TGCGCCAGCAGCTTGGGGGACAGGACCACAGATACGCAGTATTTT. It specifies CASSLGDRTTDTQYF.

V and J are TRBV19 and TRBJ1-5; TRBD1 matches 8 bases. The V and J ends lost 7 bases and 0 bases, in that order; junction bases with no gene match: 5. This CDR3 region has 15 residues. Per the germline V gene, CDR1 is LNHDA and CDR2 is SQIVND (reference sequence). This CDR3 reads CASTQDRASNQPQHF. CDR3 coding DNA: TGTGCCAGTACCCAGGACAGGGCTAGCAATCAGCCCCAGCATTTT.

In its sample, this clone was seen once. CDR3: CASSAGVASTDTQYF. The CDR3 DNA follows: TGTGCCAGCAGCGCTGGCGTAGCAAGCACAGATACGCAGTATTTT. The chain recombines TRBV9 with TRBJ2-3; D ambiguous. The V and J ends lost 3 bases and 0 bases respectively, with 11 bases between them. The CDR3 length is 15 residues. Looked up from germline, CDR1 is SGDLS and CDR2 is YYNGEE. Full variable domain (rest looked up from reference TRBV9 and TRBJ2-3): DSGVTQTPKHLITATGQRVTLRCSPRSGDLSVYWYQQSLDQGLQFLIQYYNGEERAKGNILERFSAQQFPDLHSELNLSSLELGDSALYFCASSAGVASTDTQYFGPGTRLTVL.

The genes are TRBV2 and TRBJ1-2; D possibly corresponds to TRBD1 (5 bases). In germline, CDR1 is SNHLY, CDR2 FYNNEI. CDR3 length equals 15 residues. Trimming removed 5 bases at V and 4 bases at J, with 17 bases between. The CDR3 protein is CASSTLSEGAYGYTF. Written as DNA, the CDR3 is TGTGCCAGCAGTACCCTCTCTGAAGGGGCCTATGGCTACACCTTC. The whole variable domain, remainder taken from reference TRBV2 and TRBJ1-2, is EPEVTQTPSHQVTQMGQEVILRCVPISNHLYFYWYRQILGQKVEFLVSFYNNEISEKSEIFDDQFSVERPDGSNFTLKIRSTKLEDSAMYFCASSTLSEGAYGYTFGSGTRLTVV.

This chain links TRBV14 with TRBJ2-3, with 10 bases that match TRBD2. The CDR3 totals 13 residues. Per germline, CDR1 SGHDN and CDR2 FVKESK. V lost 7 bases and J lost 6; bases outside the gene matches: 4. The CDR3 reads CASNLAGADTQYF. In nucleotides, the CDR3 is TGTGCCAGCAATCTAGCGGGGGCTGATACGCAGTATTTT.

In its sample, this clone was seen once. The CDR3 here is CSVNDNGQRYF. The CDR3 DNA follows: TGCAGCGTTAACGATAACGGACAAAGGTATTTT. The rearrangement joins TRBV29-1 to TRBJ2-3; weak D call: TRBD1 (5 bases). This CDR3 is built from 11 residues. Germline values: CDR1 SQVTM, CDR2 ANQGSEA. V was pared by 5 bases and J by 14 bases, with 17 bases between.

V is TRBV18 and J is TRBJ2-2; 11 bases fit TRBD2. The CDR3 sequence is 16 residues long. Germline trimming cut 6 bases from V and 5 bases from J; bases unmatched to any gene: 8. Germline V lookup: CDR1 KGHSH, CDR2 LQKENI. CDR3: CASSEILAGETGELFF. Here the CDR3 DNA reads TGTGCCAGCTCCGAAATACTAGCGGGAGAGACCGGGGAGCTGTTTTTT. Full variable domain (remainder filled in from reference TRBV18 and TRBJ2-2): NAGVMQNPRHLVRRRGQEARLRCSPMKGHSHVYWYRQLPEEGLKFMVYLQKENIIDESGMPKERFSAEFPKEGPSILRIQQVVRGDSAAYFCASSEILAGETGELFFGEGSRLTVL.

The chain links TRBV5-4 to TRBJ2-7; D not certain. Germline CDR1 SGHNT, CDR2 YYREEE (reference sequence). The length of the CDR3 is 14 residues. Trimming left V 2 bases short and J 0 bases short, with 9 bases between. In DNA, the CDR3 is TGTGCCAGCAGCTTCAAAGAGAGCTCCTACGAGCAGTACTTC. Its translation: CASSFKESSYEQYF. Variable domain in full (rest from reference TRBV5-4 and TRBJ2-7): ETGVTQSPTHLIKTRGQQVTLRCSSQSGHNTVSWYQQALGQGPQFIFQYYREEENGRGNFPPRFSGLQFPNYSSELNVNALELDDSALYLCASSFKESSYEQYFGPGTRLTVT.

The chain recombines TRBV5-1 with TRBJ2-3; 7 positions match TRBD1. Germline CDR1 SGHRS, CDR2 YFSETQ. The CDR3 loop spans 17 amino acids. The trim removed 0 bases at V and 0 bases at J, leaving 7 bases unmatched. The CDR3 sequence: CASSLAGTASSTDTQYF. The DNA of the CDR3 is TGCGCCAGCAGCTTGGCGGGGACAGCTTCCAGCACAGATACGCAGTATTTT.

The chain is built from TRBV5-1 and TRBJ1-1, with 8 bases fitting TRBD1. Germline assignment: CDR1 SGHRS and CDR2 YFSETQ. The V gene end was trimmed by 1 base and the J gene end by 4 bases; junction bases not matched to a gene: 6. The CDR3 contains 15 residues. For the CDR3, the DNA is TGCGCCAGCAGCTTGCAGGGGGCCGATAGCACTGAAGCTTTCTTT. Protein product: CASSLQGADSTEAFF.

The rearrangement joins TRBV18 to TRBJ1-3; D not certain. V lost 8 bases and J lost 0, with 14 bases in between. The CDR3 spans 15 residues. Germline loops: CDR1 KGHSH, CDR2 LQKENI. CDR3 in amino acids: CASTTEVTSGNTIYF. The DNA for the CDR3 is TGTGCCAGCACAACCGAGGTCACCTCTGGAAACACCATATATTTT.

The chain employs TRBV5-4 and TRBJ2-1, with TRBD2 matching 11 bases. J lost 4 bases, V lost 0 bases, and 6 bases had no gene match. There are 17 residues in the CDR3. Looked up from germline, CDR1 is SGHNT and CDR2 is YYREEE (reference sequence). In DNA, the CDR3 is TGTGCCAGCAGCTTGGGCCGGCTAGCGGGGGGTTACAATGAGCAGTTCTTC. It yields the protein CASSLGRLAGGYNEQFF.

The rearrangement uses TRBV6-1 and TRBJ2-7; D perhaps matches TRBD1 (6 bases). V was cut by 6 bases and J by 0 bases, with 9 bases left in between. Germline assignment: CDR1 MNHNS and CDR2 SASEGT. The CDR3 sequence is 13 residues long. The CDR3 spells CASRDRFSYEQYF. Here the CDR3 DNA reads TGTGCCAGCAGAGACAGGTTCTCCTACGAGCAGTACTTC.

The CDR3 here is CASSDQGRGGYTF. CDR3 in DNA: TGTGCCAGCAGTGATCAGGGGAGAGGTGGCTACACCTTC. The chain carries TRBV6-1 and TRBJ1-2; D may be TRBD1 (6 bases). In germline, CDR1 is MNHNS, CDR2 SASEGT. Trimming removed 3 bases from V and 7 bases from J, with 12 bases in between. The CDR3 has 13 amino acids.

The chain recombines TRBV7-8 with TRBJ2-7; no firm D call. This CDR3 spans 13 amino acids. Germline V gene lookup returns CDR1 SGHVS and CDR2 FQNEAQ. V was clipped by 2 bases and J by 0 bases, with 5 bases between them. CDR3 region: CASSLIGSYEQYF. Here the CDR3 DNA reads TGTGCCAGCAGCTTAATCGGCTCCTACGAGCAGTACTTC.

This clone was picked up one time. The J gene is TRBJ2-7, the V gene TRBV9, with unresolved D. Germline V lookup: CDR1 SGDLS, CDR2 YYNGEE. V lost 0 bases, J lost 0 bases, and 7 bases lay in between. The CDR3 is made up of 14 amino acids. The CDR3 reads CASSVGLPSYEQYF. CDR3 DNA: TGTGCCAGCAGCGTAGGGCTCCCCTCCTACGAGCAGTACTTC.

The V gene is TRBV11-2, the J gene TRBJ2-3, with D maybe TRBD2 (5 bases). CDR1 is SGHAT, CDR2 FQNNGV, per germline. This CDR3 spans 17 amino acids. V was trimmed by 0 bases and J by 0 bases, leaving 13 bases between them. The CDR3: CASSLDGLHSSTDTQYF. The DNA for the CDR3 is TGTGCCAGCAGCTTAGACGGACTTCACTCTAGCACAGATACGCAGTATTTT.

The chain joins TRBV21-1 to TRBJ1-5; no DNA check was done on the table's D call, TRBD1. TRBV21-1 counts as a pseudogene. The CDR3 length is 13 residues. This chain's CDR3 is CASSKTESQPQHF. The CDR3, as DNA: TGTGCCAGCAGCAAGACAGAGAGTCAGCCCCAGCATTTT.

The chain carries TRBV5-1 and TRBJ2-7, with TRBD2 matching over 7 bases. This CDR3 contains 16 residues. V gave up 2 bases and J gave up 4 bases; unmatched junction bases: 12. The germline V gene has CDR1 SGHRS and CDR2 YFSETQ. CDR3 DNA sequence: TGCGCCAGCAGCTTTGGGGGAGGGACTCTGGTGTACGAGCAGTACTTC. This codes for CASSFGGGTLVYEQYF.

This chain joins TRBV27 and TRBJ2-6, with 9 bases identical to TRBD1. CDR1 and CDR2 (germline): MNHEY, SMNVEV (reference sequence). This CDR3 is built from 17 residues. The V and J ends lost 7 bases and 1 base, in that order; junction bases with no gene match: 8. CDR3 in DNA: TGTGCCAGCACGTGGACAGGGGAAGGGTCTGGGGCCAACGTCCTGACTTTC. Its protein is CASTWTGEGSGANVLTF.

V is TRBV7-9 and J is TRBJ2-6; no clear D gene. This CDR3 has 15 amino acids. Trimming cost V 5 bases and J 0 bases, with 8 bases left between them. Germline V gene lookup returns CDR1 SEHNR and CDR2 FQNEAQ (reference sequence). The CDR3 is CASSLFLSGANVLTF. In DNA, the CDR3 is TGTGCCAGCAGCCTATTCCTCTCTGGGGCCAACGTCCTGACTTTC.

The rearrangement links TRBV9 to TRBJ2-7, with a weak D call TRBD1 (7 bases). The CDR3 has 17 residues. Germline assignment: CDR1 SGDLS and CDR2 YYNGEE. The germline V and J ends were trimmed by 5 bases and 4 bases, with 25 bases remaining between them. The chain's CDR3 is CASRGTIRGPGRYEQYF. CDR3 DNA sequence: TGTGCCAGCAGGGGGACGATAAGGGGGCCGGGGAGGTACGAGCAGTACTTC.

The V call is TRBV18, the J call TRBJ2-7; 9 bases line up with TRBD2. CDR1 is KGHSH and CDR2 is LQKENI in the germline V gene. The CDR3 consists of 17 residues. V lost 3 bases and J lost 5; bases outside the gene matches: 14. CDR3: CASSPYTGSASGNEQYF. CDR3 coding DNA: TGTGCCAGCTCACCTTATACCGGGTCGGCTAGCGGGAACGAGCAGTACTTC.

The genes are TRBV28 and TRBJ2-3; 7 bases agree with TRBD2. The CDR3 is 14 residues long. Germline values: CDR1 MDHEN, CDR2 SYDVKM. J lost 3 bases, V lost 9 bases, and 9 bases had no gene match. The chain's CDR3 is CASGGRALTDTQYF. In nucleotides, the CDR3 is TGTGCCAGTGGGGGGAGGGCCTTAACAGATACGCAGTATTTT.

This rearrangement joins TRBV7-6 to TRBJ2-1; 11 positions agree with TRBD2. V shed 3 bases, J shed 8 bases, and the junction held 9 bases outside the gene matches. CDR1 SGHVS and CDR2 FNYEAQ come from the germline V gene. This CDR3 is built from 16 residues. The CDR3 bases are TGTGCCAGCAGCTTCCGCCTAGCGGGAGGAGTCGATGAGCAGTTCTTC. Its protein product is CASSFRLAGGVDEQFF.

The chain joins TRBV27 to TRBJ2-7, with TRBD1 identical over 7 bases. The CDR3 contains 12 residues. V gave up 6 bases and J gave up 4 bases; unmatched junction bases: 3. Looked up from germline, CDR1 is MNHEY and CDR2 is SMNVEV (reference sequence). CDR3 in amino acids: CASRTGQYEQYF. Written as DNA, the CDR3 is TGTGCCAGCAGGACGGGACAGTACGAGCAGTACTTC.

J is TRBJ2-3 and V is TRBV11-3; 8 nucleotides agree with TRBD1. The J segment lost 4 bases and the V segment lost 4 bases, leaving 4 bases of the junction unmatched. Germline values: CDR1 SGHNT, CDR2 YENEEA. The CDR3 is 14 residues long. CDR3 loop: CASSSRGQADTQYF. The DNA of the CDR3 is TGTGCCAGCAGCTCCAGGGGGCAGGCAGATACGCAGTATTTT. Full variable domain (remainder filled in from reference TRBV11-3 and TRBJ2-3): EAGVVQSPRYKIIEKKQPVAFWCNPISGHNTLYWYLQNLGQGPELLIRYENEEAVDDSQLPKDRFSAERLKGVDSTLKIQPAELGDSAVYLCASSSRGQADTQYFGPGTRLTVL.

The chain uses TRBV10-3 and TRBJ1-2, with 10 positions matching TRBD1. With 5 bases clipped from V and 4 bases from J, the junction kept 10 bases outside the gene matches. CDR1 and CDR2 (germline): ENHRY, SYGVKD. The CDR3 is made up of 16 amino acids. CDR3 sequence reads: CAISSGTGDHLYGYTF. The CDR3 region has the DNA TGTGCCATCAGTTCCGGGACAGGGGACCACCTCTATGGCTACACCTTC.

The gene calls are TRBV7-8 and TRBJ2-5; D may be TRBD2 (6 bases). CDR3 length equals 15 residues. With 7 bases removed from V and 5 bases from J, the gap between germline ends came to 20 bases. Germline lookup yields CDR1 SGHVS and CDR2 FQNEAQ. The CDR3 bases are TGTGCCAGCACCCGCACCCGGGGGTCCGAGGAGACCCAGTACTTC. It is translated as CASTRTRGSEETQYF.